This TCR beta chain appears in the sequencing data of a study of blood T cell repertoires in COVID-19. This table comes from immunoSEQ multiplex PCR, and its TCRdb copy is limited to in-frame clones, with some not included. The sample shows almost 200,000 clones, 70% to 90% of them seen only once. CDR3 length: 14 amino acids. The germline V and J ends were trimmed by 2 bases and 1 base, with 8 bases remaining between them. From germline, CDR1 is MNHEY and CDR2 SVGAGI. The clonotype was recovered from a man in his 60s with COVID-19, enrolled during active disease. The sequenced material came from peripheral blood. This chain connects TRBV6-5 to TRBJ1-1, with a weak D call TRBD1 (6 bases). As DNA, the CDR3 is TGTGCCAGCAGTTACCAGGGGCAGAACACTGAAGCTTTCTTT. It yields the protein CASSYQGQNTEAFF.